This T cell receptor beta chain appears in the sequencing data of a study of T-cell reconstitution after alpha-beta-depleted transplantation in children. Library preparation (for TCRbeta) was performed with unique molecular identifiers. TCRdb used MiXCR to reprocess the PCR reads, holding one entry per CDR3 protein. This table holds about 610,000 distinct CDR3 sequences, over 9.5% found once. This CDR3 has 16 residues. V shed 0 bases and J 5 bases; nucleotides not matched to a gene: 9. Germline-derived CDR1 and CDR2 are LGHNA and YSLEER. The gene calls are TRBV4-3 and TRBJ1-1; 7 positions agree with TRBD1. The specimen was PBMCs from the stem cell graft donor, collected from the stem cell graft. The receptor was derived from a human donor who donated a stem cell graft to a child with acute myeloid leukemia. The CDR3 is CASSQDLPTGDTEAFF. CDR3 nucleotides: TGCGCCAGCAGCCAAGATCTCCCCACAGGGGATACTGAAGCTTTCTTT.